This passage covers 5 T cell receptor beta chains from one sample sequenced in a study of blood T cell repertoires in COVID-19 (TCRdb year 2020). Libraries came from the immunoSEQ multiplex PCR assay. TCRdb carries this immuneACCESS record with in-frame sequences only. Its versions omit some clonotypes, under half of them owing to an unresolved V gene in the studies checked, with the rest unexplained. Present in this sample are roughly 51,000 clones, more than 75% of which were seen just once. The ten top clones hold roughly 7.1% of the sample. The specimen sequenced was peripheral blood. All receptors come from a man in his fifties or sixties with active COVID-19.

The chain uses TRBV9 and TRBJ1-6, with a tentative D call TRBD1 (5 bases). The CDR3 is made up of 15 amino acids. Trimming pared 4 bases from V and 10 bases from J, leaving 18 bases between. Germline loops: CDR1 SGDLS, CDR2 YYNGEE. The CDR3, as DNA: TGTGCCAGCAGCTCCAACCACCCAGGGTCCTCACCCCTCCACTTT. It translates to CASSSNHPGSSPLHF.

V and J are TRBV4-1 and TRBJ1-1; D gene unclear. Germline loops: CDR1 MGHRA, CDR2 YSYEKL. The CDR3 length is 13 residues. Deletions cut 1 base from V and 8 bases from J, with 11 bases between. The CDR3 DNA is TGCGCCAGCAGCCAAGCCGAACCCAGGGAAGCTTTCTTT. It codes for CASSQAEPREAFF.

The chain combines TRBV5-1 with TRBJ2-3; D is undetermined. This CDR3 spans 12 amino acids. Germline lookup yields CDR1 SGHRS and CDR2 YFSETQ. V lost 3 bases to trimming and J lost 6 bases, with 8 bases between them. CDR3 coding DNA: TGCGCCAGCAGCTCGGGTGCCGATACGCAGTATTTT. Translation gives CASSSGADTQYF.

A single count supports this clone. This sequence joins TRBV7-8 and TRBJ1-1; D remains ambiguous. V was shortened by 5 bases and J by 5 bases, with 15 bases between the two germline ends. The CDR3 extends over 14 amino acids. CDR1 is SGHVS and CDR2 is FQNEAQ in the germline V gene. The CDR3 sequence: CASSLLGFVTEAFF. The CDR3 nucleotides are TGTGCCAGCAGCCTTCTTGGCTTCGTAACTGAAGCTTTCTTT. The full variable domain, completed using reference TRBV7-8 and TRBJ1-1, is GAGVSQSPRYKVAKRGQDVALRCDPISGHVSLFWYQQALGQGPEFLTYFQNEAQLDKSGLPSDRFFAERPEGSVSTLKIQRTQQEDSAVYLCASSLLGFVTEAFFGQGTRLTVV.

The CDR3 DNA reads as TGTGCCAGCAGCCCCCCAGGCAGGGGAATAACTGAAGCTTTCTTT. Encoded protein: CASSPPGRGITEAFF. The chain couples TRBV7-8 to TRBJ1-1; a weak D match, TRBD1 (6 bases). CDR1 SGHVS and CDR2 FQNEAQ come from the germline V gene. V shed 5 bases and J shed 5 bases, with 18 bases lying between them. The CDR3 runs to 15 residues.